A selection of T cell receptor beta chains follows, all from one sample in a study of OX40 agonist ivuxolimab in advanced cancers. Data came from immunoSEQ multiplex PCR; TCRdb stores just in-frame clones and leaves some out. The sample gives about 40,000 clones, approximately 88% of which show up once; around 25% is in the top ten. Material: CD4+ or CD8+ T cells sorted from blood, obtained in a trial of the OX40 agonist ivuxolimab. These receptor sequences come from an adult with an advanced solid tumor such as melanoma, head and neck, liver or kidney cancer. The CDR3 runs from the conserved cysteine through the conserved F or W. A D gene is named only where the DNA matches it firmly. Clone size, where shown, is once, few, many, or a class for clones that have expanded.

TRBJ2-3	TRBV27	TRBD2	NA	CASSLYFSGRALDTDTQYF	TGTGCCAGCAGTTTATATTTTAGCGGGAGGGCCCTCGACACAGATACGCAGTATTTT
TRBJ1-2	TRBV5-4	NA	NA	CASSLFAADYGYTF	TGTGCCAGCAGCTTGTTCGCGGCAGACTATGGCTACACCTTC
TRBJ2-1	TRBV4-1	NA	NA	CASSQDGTGGIRQFF	TGCGCCAGCAGCCAAGATGGTACAGGAGGAATTCGGCAGTTCTTC
TRBJ1-5	TRBV6-1	NA	NA	CASSEAHSNQPQHF	TGTGCCAGCAGTGAAGCCCATAGCAATCAGCCCCAGCATTTT
TRBJ1-5	TRBV27	NA	NA	CASSPVGVSGNQPQHF	TGTGCCAGCAGTCCGGTGGGGGTTTCGGGCAATCAGCCCCAGCATTTT
TRBJ2-7	TRBV29-1	NA	NA	CSVEGSSSYEQYF	TGCAGCGTTGAAGGAAGCAGTTCCTACGAGCAGTACTTC
TRBJ1-5	TRBV2	NA	NA	CASSEALVDQPQHF	TGTGCCAGCAGTGAAGCGCTTGTGGATCAGCCCCAGCATTTT
TRBJ2-7	TRBV4-1	NA	NA	CASSQVSGEQYF	TGCGCCAGCAGCCAAGTTTCGGGCGAGCAGTACTTC
TRBJ2-5	TRBV27	NA	NA	CASSWQGGTWETQYF	TGTGCCAGCAGTTGGCAGGGGGGGACCTGGGAGACCCAGTACTTC
TRBJ2-5	TRBV6-4	NA	NA	CASSDSAQGGETQYF	TGTGCCAGCAGTGACTCGGCGCAGGGGGGAGAGACCCAGTACTTC
TRBJ2-7	TRBV7-2	TRBD1	NA	CASSADRTGGRYEQYF	TGTGCCAGCAGCGCGGACCGGACAGGGGGGCGGTACGAGCAGTACTTC
TRBJ1-1	TRBV11-1	NA	NA	CASSLGEMNTEAFF	TGTGCCAGCAGCTTGGGAGAGATGAACACTGAAGCTTTCTTT
TRBJ2-5	TRBV23-1	TRBD2	NA	CASRGTSGRGRGETQYF	TGCGCCAGCAGAGGGACTAGCGGGAGGGGAAGAGGAGAGACCCAGTACTTC
TRBJ2-3	TRBV6-1	TRBD2	NA	CASSEWEGGSTDTQYF	TGTGCCAGCAGTGAATGGGAGGGTGGGAGCACAGATACGCAGTATTTT
TRBJ1-2	TRBV5-1	TRBD1	NA	CASSLDRGNYGYTF	TGCGCCAGCAGCTTGGACAGGGGGAACTATGGCTACACCTTC
TRBJ1-1	TRBV7-9	NA	medium-sized	CASSLGHEGTEAFF	TGTGCCAGCAGCTTAGGGCATGAGGGGACTGAAGCTTTCTTT
TRBJ2-1	TRBV2	NA	NA	CASSPSADYSYNEQFF	TGTGCCAGCAGCCCTTCTGCAGACTACTCCTACAATGAGCAGTTCTTC
TRBJ1-3	TRBV27	NA	NA	CASSLLPMHSGNTIYF	TGTGCCAGCAGTTTACTCCCCATGCACTCTGGAAACACCATATATTTT
TRBJ2-7	TRBV7-9	TRBD2	NA	CASSLAGLAHHEQYF	TGTGCCAGCAGCTTAGCGGGACTAGCTCACCACGAGCAGTACTTC
TRBJ1-2	TRBV7-9	NA	NA	CASSLVRDNYGYTF	TGTGCCAGCAGCTTAGTCCGTGACAACTATGGCTACACCTTC
TRBJ2-7	TRBV4-1	TRBD1	NA	CASSQEWGQGAYEQYF	TGCGCCAGCAGCCAAGAGTGGGGACAGGGTGCCTACGAGCAGTACTTC
TRBJ2-4	TRBV19	NA	NA	CASSIEVNLAKNIQYF	TGTGCCAGTAGTATAGAAGTGAACCTAGCCAAAAACATTCAGTACTTC
TRBJ2-2	TRBV4-1	NA	NA	CASSLRTSGGELFF	TGCGCCAGCAGCCTCCGAACGAGTGGAGGGGAGCTGTTTTTT
TRBJ2-2	TRBV11-3	NA	NA	CASSLDPGPGELFF	TGTGCCAGCAGCTTAGACCCCGGACCCGGGGAGCTGTTTTTT
TRBJ1-5	TRBV28	TRBD1	NA	CASTQTGVIQPQHF	TGTGCCAGCACCCAGACAGGGGTTATTCAGCCCCAGCATTTT
TRBJ2-7	TRBV12-5	TRBD1	NA	CASADPGQGFYEQYF	TGTGCTAGTGCCGATCCGGGACAGGGCTTCTACGAGCAGTACTTC
TRBJ1-5	TRBV20-1	NA	NA	CSAKVCQPQHF	TGCAGTGCTAAGGTTTGCCAGCCCCAGCATTTT
TRBJ2-7	TRBV7-9	NA	medium-sized	CASSNIRVNEQYF	TGTGCCAGCAGTAATATCAGGGTGAACGAGCAGTACTTC
TRBJ1-2	TRBV28	NA	NA	CASSLSQGPVDYGYTF	TGTGCCAGCAGTTTATCCCAGGGCCCGGTCGACTATGGCTACACCTTC
TRBJ2-7	TRBV6-5	TRBD2	NA	CASSYTSGSYEQYF	TGTGCCAGCAGTTACACTAGCGGGAGTTACGAGCAGTACTTC
TRBJ2-5	TRBV28	TRBD2	NA	CASKRGGTQETQYF	TGTGCCAGCAAGCGGGGGGGGACTCAAGAGACCCAGTACTTC
TRBJ2-7	TRBV11-3	TRBD1	NA	CASSQIRGITGIRLLYEQYF	TGTGCCAGCAGCCAGATCAGGGGGATAACAGGGATTCGTCTTCTCTACGAGCAGTACTTC
TRBJ2-7	TRBV5-8	TRBD2	NA	CASSYSGRSHELYEQYF	TGTGCCAGCAGCTACAGCGGGAGGTCCCATGAGTTGTACGAGCAGTACTTC
TRBJ1-4	TRBV7-9	NA	NA	CASSPPTLMYEKLFF	TGTGCCAGCAGCCCGCCGACCCTCATGTACGAAAAACTGTTTTTT
TRBJ1-1	TRBV25-1	NA	NA	CASSELKGSNTEAFF	TGTGCCAGCAGTGAATTGAAGGGATCGAACACTGAAGCTTTCTTT
TRBJ2-3	TRBV9	NA	NA	CASSVGSDTQYF	TGTGCCAGCAGCGTAGGTTCAGATACGCAGTATTTT
TRBJ2-7	TRBV7-2	TRBD2	NA	CASSLGGTRLARAEQYF	TGTGCCAGCAGCTTAGGAGGTACTCGACTAGCGAGGGCCGAGCAGTACTTC
TRBJ1-1	TRBV13	NA	NA	CASSSLWDSGTMPNEAFF	TGTGCCAGCAGCTCCCTTTGGGACTCGGGTACGATGCCAAACGAAGCTTTCTTT
TRBJ1-2	TRBV4-1	TRBD1	NA	CASSQERGLYGYTF	TGCGCCAGCAGCCAAGAGAGGGGGCTTTATGGCTACACCTTC
TRBJ1-6	TRBV7-8	TRBD1	NA	CASSLDRGNSPLHF	TGTGCCAGCAGCTTAGACAGGGGTAATTCACCCCTCCACTTT
TRBJ2-3	TRBV27	NA	NA	CASSLFAETDTQYF	TGTGCCAGCAGTTTATTCGCGGAAACAGATACGCAGTATTTT
TRBJ1-6	TRBV30	TRBD1	once	CAWSPGQGNSPLHF	TGTGCCTGGAGCCCGGGACAGGGGAATTCACCCCTCCACTTT
TRBJ2-2	TRBV4-1	NA	NA	CASSQDPGQKTGELFF	TGCGCCAGCAGCCAAGATCCGGGACAAAAAACCGGGGAGCTGTTTTTT
TRBJ1-5	TRBV29-1	NA	NA	CSVEGGYNQPQHF	TGCAGCGTTGAAGGAGGGTACAATCAGCCCCAGCATTTT
TRBJ2-7	TRBV7-9	NA	few	CASSLPGVSYEQYF	TGTGCCAGCAGCTTACCTGGGGTAAGCTACGAGCAGTACTTC
TRBJ1-2	TRBV29-1	NA	NA	CSVWTGTDYGYTF	TGCAGCGTGTGGACCGGGACGGACTATGGCTACACCTTC
TRBJ2-7	TRBV2	NA	NA	CASREWDGYSYEQYF	TGTGCCAGCAGGGAATGGGACGGCTACTCCTACGAGCAGTACTTC
TRBJ2-1	TRBV4-1	TRBD2	NA	CASSQAAGFEQFF	TGCGCCAGCAGCCAAGCAGCGGGATTTGAGCAGTTCTTC
TRBJ1-4	TRBV7-9	NA	NA	CASSPGLRGPATNEKLFF	TGTGCCAGCAGCCCTGGGCTACGGGGGCCTGCAACTAATGAAAAACTGTTTTTT
TRBJ2-7	TRBV28	TRBD1	NA	CASFRNRDRDPDEQYF	TGTGCCAGCTTCCGGAACCGGGACAGGGATCCGGACGAGCAGTACTTC
TRBJ2-7	TRBV27	TRBD2	NA	CASGLAAPFEQYF	TGTGCCAGTGGACTAGCGGCCCCTTTTGAGCAGTACTTC
TRBJ1-1	TRBV27	NA	NA	CASSLSVDTEAFF	TGTGCCAGCAGTTTATCTGTGGACACTGAAGCTTTCTTT
TRBJ2-2	TRBV30	TRBD2	NA	CAWSGLVAGELFF	TGTGCCTGGAGCGGACTAGTTGCCGGGGAGCTGTTTTTT